This is a list of T cell receptor beta chains from one sample in a study of early T cells in non-severe SARS-CoV-2 infection. TCRdb reprocessed the 5' RACE reads with MiXCR, giving one entry per CDR3 protein. This table has some 40,000 distinct CDR3 sequences, around 4.6% appearing once. The sequenced material came from whole blood. These receptor sequences come from an adult who was a healthcare worker with PCR-confirmed SARS-CoV-2 infection or an uninfected control (not recorded which). Each CDR3 is given with its conserved first and last residue. Fields, in order: D gene, J gene, clone size, V gene, CDR3 DNA, CDR3 protein. A D gene is named only where the DNA matches it firmly. Clone sizes are given selectively: once, few, many, or a class where the clone is expanded.

D gene: TRBD2; J gene: TRBJ2-1; clone size: many; V gene: TRBV7-9; CDR3 DNA: TGTGCCAGCAACCGCGGGGGGCCCTCCTACAATGAGCAGTTCTTC; CDR3 protein: CASNRGGPSYNEQFF
D gene: .; J gene: TRBJ2-2; clone size: many; V gene: TRBV3-1; CDR3 DNA: TGTGCCAGCAGCCAAGAGACTCTCTACTTGAACACCGGGGAGCTGTTTTTT; CDR3 protein: CASSQETLYLNTGELFF
D gene: .; J gene: TRBJ2-1; clone size: many; V gene: TRBV5-1; CDR3 DNA: TGCGCCAGCAGCTTGGCTACAGGGTCCTACAATGAGCAGTTCTTC; CDR3 protein: CASSLATGSYNEQFF
D gene: .; J gene: TRBJ2-2; clone size: few; V gene: TRBV10-3; CDR3 DNA: TGTGCCGTAGGGGGGCAGACGAACACCGGGGAGCTGTTTTTT; CDR3 protein: CAVGGQTNTGELFF
D gene: .; J gene: TRBJ2-7; clone size: many; V gene: TRBV7-9; CDR3 DNA: TGTGCCAGCAGCCCGGTCGGCGGCTACGAGCAGTACTTC; CDR3 protein: CASSPVGGYEQYF
D gene: .; J gene: TRBJ1-2; clone size: many; V gene: TRBV29-1; CDR3 DNA: TGCAGCGTTGGGACCAATGGCTACACCTTC; CDR3 protein: CSVGTNGYTF
D gene: .; J gene: TRBJ2-1; clone size: many; V gene: TRBV18; CDR3 DNA: TGTGCCAGCTCACCACTAAGCGAGGCTGAGCAGTTCTTC; CDR3 protein: CASSPLSEAEQFF
D gene: .; J gene: TRBJ2-3; clone size: .; V gene: TRBV10-3; CDR3 DNA: TGTGCCATCAGTGAGCAGGGCGGCACAGATACGCAGTATTTT; CDR3 protein: CAISEQGGTDTQYF
D gene: .; J gene: TRBJ1-1; clone size: many; V gene: TRBV5-1; CDR3 DNA: TGCGCCAGCAGCCTGGGACATTTACTCTACACTGAAGCTTTCTTT; CDR3 protein: CASSLGHLLYTEAFF
D gene: .; J gene: TRBJ2-2; clone size: many; V gene: TRBV11-2; CDR3 DNA: TGTGCCAGCAGCCGGTCCGGCGGGGAGCTGTTTTTT; CDR3 protein: CASSRSGGELFF
D gene: .; J gene: TRBJ2-7; clone size: many; V gene: TRBV5-1; CDR3 DNA: TGCGCCAGCAGCTTATCCAGGAACTCCTACGAGCAGTACTTC; CDR3 protein: CASSLSRNSYEQYF
D gene: .; J gene: TRBJ2-6; clone size: few; V gene: TRBV2; CDR3 DNA: TGTGCCAGCACCGAAGCTACATTCTCTGGGGCCAACGTCCTGACTTTC; CDR3 protein: CASTEATFSGANVLTF
D gene: .; J gene: TRBJ2-5; clone size: .; V gene: TRBV12-1; CDR3 DNA: TGTGCCAGCAGCTACCGGGCCGGGGAGACCCAGTACTTC; CDR3 protein: CASSYRAGETQYF
D gene: .; J gene: TRBJ1-1; clone size: many; V gene: TRBV3-1; CDR3 DNA: TGTGCCAGCAGCCCCCCCCGGACGGTGAACACTGAAGCTTTCTTT; CDR3 protein: CASSPPRTVNTEAFF
D gene: .; J gene: TRBJ2-1; clone size: many; V gene: TRBV5-1; CDR3 DNA: TGCGCCAGCAGCTTGGACGCTAGCAGGCTCCGCGAGCAGTTCTTC; CDR3 protein: CASSLDASRLREQFF
D gene: TRBD2; J gene: TRBJ2-1; clone size: few; V gene: TRBV7-9; CDR3 DNA: TGTGCCAGCACCCGCGGGGGGCCTACCTACAATGAGCAGTTCTTC; CDR3 protein: CASTRGGPTYNEQFF
D gene: .; J gene: TRBJ1-5; clone size: many; V gene: TRBV7-2; CDR3 DNA: TGTGCCAGCAGCCAGGCCCTAGGAGGTCAGCCCCAGCATTTT; CDR3 protein: CASSQALGGQPQHF
D gene: .; J gene: TRBJ2-2; clone size: many; V gene: TRBV12-5; CDR3 DNA: TGTGCTACTCGGAGCGAGTTAAGGGAGCTGTTTTTT; CDR3 protein: CATRSELRELFF
D gene: TRBD1; J gene: TRBJ2-3; clone size: .; V gene: TRBV7-3; CDR3 DNA: TGTGCCAGCAGCCTGCAGGGGGTAGGAGATACGCAGTATTTT; CDR3 protein: CASSLQGVGDTQYF
D gene: .; J gene: TRBJ1-2; clone size: many; V gene: TRBV20-1; CDR3 DNA: TGCAGTGTTCGGGGGAGAGGCTATGGCTACACCTTC; CDR3 protein: CSVRGRGYGYTF
D gene: .; J gene: TRBJ1-2; clone size: many; V gene: TRBV7-8; CDR3 DNA: TGTGCCAGCAGCAAGGACGCCCGGGATGGCTACACCTTC; CDR3 protein: CASSKDARDGYTF
D gene: .; J gene: TRBJ1-3; clone size: .; V gene: TRBV5-1; CDR3 DNA: TGCGCCAGCAGCTCAACTTCACGACGCTCTGGAAACACCATATATTTT; CDR3 protein: CASSSTSRRSGNTIYF
D gene: .; J gene: TRBJ1-1; clone size: few; V gene: TRBV7-9; CDR3 DNA: TGTGCCAGCAGCCCAAGCGGCAGGTATAACACTGAAGCTTTCTTT; CDR3 protein: CASSPSGRYNTEAFF
D gene: .; J gene: TRBJ2-3; clone size: many; V gene: TRBV20-1; CDR3 DNA: TGCAGTGCGGGAAGACTAGGGGATACGCAGTATTTT; CDR3 protein: CSAGRLGDTQYF
D gene: TRBD2; J gene: TRBJ2-3; clone size: many; V gene: TRBV10-2; CDR3 DNA: TGCGCCAGCAGTACCGGGACTAGCGCCACAGATACGCAGTATTTT; CDR3 protein: CASSTGTSATDTQYF
D gene: .; J gene: TRBJ2-1; clone size: many; V gene: TRBV6-1; CDR3 DNA: TGTGCCACCAGAACGGACGGTGGTGATGAGCAGTTCTTC; CDR3 protein: CATRTDGGDEQFF
D gene: .; J gene: TRBJ2-5; clone size: few; V gene: TRBV2; CDR3 DNA: TGTGCCAGCAGGAAGACAACCGACCAAGAGACCCAGTACTTC; CDR3 protein: CASRKTTDQETQYF